The 30 T cell receptor beta chains below all came from one sample that was sequenced in a study of blood T cell repertoires in COVID-19. Repertoires were generated with immunoSEQ multiplex PCR, while TCRdb's copy carries only in-frame clones and drops some. The top ten hold about 4.9% of the sample, which has about 38,000 clones, around 81% seen once. Sequencing was performed on peripheral blood. The receptors were sampled from a man aged 50 to 60 with active COVID-19.

The chain couples TRBV5-6 to TRBJ2-5; 11 nucleotides match TRBD1. The CDR3 length is 14 residues. Losses at the gene ends were 4 bases for V and 9 bases for J; bases not matched to a gene: 8. In germline, CDR1 is SGHDT, CDR2 YYEEEE. CDR3 sequence: CASSPGTGGRAQYF. The CDR3 DNA sequence: TGTGCCAGCAGCCCAGGGACAGGGGGAAGGGCCCAGTACTTC. Variable domain in full (rest from reference TRBV5-6 and TRBJ2-5): DAGVTQSPTHLIKTRGQQVTLRCSPKSGHDTVSWYQQALGQGPQFIFQYYEEEERQRGNFPDRFSGHQFPNYSSELNVNALLLGDSALYLCASSPGTGGRAQYFGPGTRLLVL.

CDR3 nucleotide sequence: TGTGCCAGCAGTCCCGGGGTCAGACAAGAGACCCAGTACTTC. Translation: CASSPGVRQETQYF. The chain has TRBV6-2 or TRBV6-3 and TRBJ2-5; tentatively, D is TRBD2 (5 bases). Germline CDR1 MNHEY, CDR2 SVGEGT. The CDR3 length is 14 residues. V gave up 5 bases and J gave up 2 bases, with 12 bases separating them.

The chain carries TRBV2 and TRBJ2-2, with 7 bases identical to TRBD1. V was pared by 8 bases and J by 3 bases, with 6 bases of the junction left unmatched. The germline gives CDR1 SNHLY, CDR2 FYNNEI. The CDR3 spans 14 residues. The CDR3 spells CASGGQDYTGELFF. CDR3 bases: TGTGCCAGCGGCGGACAGGATTACACCGGGGAGCTGTTTTTT.

V is TRBV7-8 and J is TRBJ1-4, with TRBD1 matching over 7 bases. The junction had 6 bases not matched to a gene; V was cut back by 4 bases and J by 10 bases. CDR3 length equals 13 residues. The germline CDR1 and CDR2 sequences are SGHVS and FQNEAQ. CDR3 in amino acids: CASSSDRAGKLFF. For the CDR3, the DNA is TGTGCCAGCAGCTCCGACAGGGCAGGAAAACTGTTTTTT.

This sequence joins TRBV7-9 and TRBJ1-2; 7 nucleotides agree with TRBD1. Germline CDR1 is SEHNR and CDR2 is FQNEAQ (reference sequence). This CDR3 is built from 12 residues. V dropped 1 base and J dropped 13; count of bases not matched to a gene: 6. This chain's CDR3 is CASSLEQGFSTF. In DNA, the CDR3 is TGTGCCAGCAGCTTAGAACAGGGGTTTTCCACCTTC. The whole variable domain, filled in from reference TRBV7-9 and TRBJ1-2, reads DTGVSQNPRHKITKRGQNVTFRCDPISEHNRLYWYRQTLGQGPEFLTYFQNEAQLEKSRLLSDRFSAERPKGSFSTLEIQRTEQGDSAMYLCASSLEQGFSTFGSGTRLTVV.

The chain recombines TRBV27 with TRBJ2-5; no definite D call. The germline V and J ends were trimmed by 4 bases and 0 bases, with 6 bases remaining between them. Germline-derived CDR1 and CDR2 are MNHEY and SMNVEV (reference sequence). CDR3 size: 13 residues. The CDR3 nucleotides read TGTGCCAGCAGTTCCCTGTACCAAGAGACCCAGTACTTC. This sequence encodes CASSSLYQETQYF.

A few counts support this clone. The rearrangement uses TRBV19 and TRBJ1-4; weak D call: TRBD1 (5 bases). The V end lost 4 bases, the J end lost 4 bases, and 13 bases lay between the germline ends. The CDR3 is made up of 15 amino acids. Germline assignment: CDR1 LNHDA and CDR2 SQIVND (reference sequence). The CDR3 reads CASSKRQLGNEKLFF. CDR3 coding DNA: TGTGCCAGTAGTAAACGACAGCTGGGTAATGAAAAACTGTTTTTT.

The chain has TRBV5-1 and TRBJ1-3; a weak D match, TRBD1 (6 bases). CDR1 is SGHRS and CDR2 is YFSETQ in the germline V gene. The V end lost 4 bases, the J end lost 4 bases, and 24 bases lay between the germline ends. This CDR3 has 18 amino acids. In DNA form, the CDR3 reads TGCGCCAGCAGCCCCCTCCTTCACAGGGCTTCGGACGGAAACACCATATATTTT. Amino acids: CASSPLLHRASDGNTIYF.

J is TRBJ2-2 and V is TRBV7-9; TRBD1 aligns across 9 bases. Germline loops: CDR1 SEHNR, CDR2 FQNEAQ (reference sequence). With V trimmed by 6 bases and J by 3 bases, 14 bases remained unmatched. CDR3 length: 18 amino acids. The CDR3 DNA is TGTGCCAGCAGTTCTTCCCGGGACAGGGTCCGTTACACCGGGGAGCTGTTTTTT. Its protein is CASSSSRDRVRYTGELFF.

The chain links TRBV7-2 to TRBJ2-7, with 8 nucleotides matching TRBD1. The ends lost 5 bases at V and 3 bases at J; junction bases unmatched: 3. Germline V lookup: CDR1 SGHTA, CDR2 FQGNSA. There are 13 residues in the CDR3. Here the CDR3 reads CASSRTGYYEQYF. In DNA form, the CDR3 reads TGTGCCAGCAGCCGGACAGGGTACTACGAGCAGTACTTC.

The chain couples TRBV2 to TRBJ2-3, with 7 bases matching TRBD2. The germline CDR1 and CDR2 sequences are SNHLY and FYNNEI. V lost 5 bases, J lost 1 base, and 3 bases stayed unmatched. There are 14 residues in the CDR3. The CDR3 is CASSYGRGTDTQYF. CDR3 nucleotide sequence: TGTGCCAGCAGTTATGGGAGGGGCACAGATACGCAGTATTTT.

J is TRBJ1-1 and V is TRBV6-1, with a possible D match to TRBD1 (5 bases). V lost 1 base to trimming and J lost 7 bases, with 13 bases between them. Germline CDR1 MNHNS, CDR2 SASEGT. The CDR3 is 14 residues long. CDR3 in DNA: TGTGCCAGCAGTGAAGATGGGGGGTACCTTGAAGCTTTCTTT. Protein: CASSEDGGYLEAFF.

The V call is TRBV25-1, the J call TRBJ2-4; unclear D gene. The CDR3 runs to 11 residues. Looked up from germline, CDR1 is MGHDK and CDR2 is SYGVNS. The germline V and J ends were trimmed by 4 bases and 9 bases, with 7 bases remaining between them. As DNA, the CDR3 is TGTGCCAGCAGTGTAGGCGGCATTCAGTACTTC. Its protein product is CASSVGGIQYF.

The rearrangement joins TRBV10-3 to TRBJ2-3; 7 bases line up with TRBD1. The V and J ends lost 7 bases and 2 bases, in that order; junction bases with no gene match: 6. CDR3 length equals 14 residues. CDR1 and CDR2 (germline): ENHRY, SYGVKD. CDR3 sequence: CAINPGQDTDTQYF. In nucleotides, the CDR3 is TGTGCCATCAACCCCGGACAGGACACAGATACGCAGTATTTT.

About this clone itself: The junction departs from the called germline gene at one end, perhaps through a read error. V is TRBV9 and J is TRBJ2-3, with D possibly being TRBD1 (5 bases). Germline lookup yields CDR1 SGDLS and CDR2 YYNGEE. There are 17 residues in the CDR3. The CDR3 protein is CASSAPPTDSSTDTQYF. Written as DNA, the CDR3 is TGTGCCAGCAGCGCCCCTCCCACCGACAGTAGCACGGATACGCAGTATTTT.

This clone was counted between two and nine times. The V call is TRBV5-1, the J call TRBJ1-6; D perhaps matches TRBD1 (5 bases). The CDR3 runs to 15 residues. V lost 4 bases and J lost 10, with 18 bases in between. Germline values: CDR1 SGHRS, CDR2 YFSETQ. CDR3 protein: CASSLGGTDGSPLHF. In nucleotides, the CDR3 is TGCGCCAGCAGCCTGGGCGGGACGGACGGGTCACCCCTCCACTTT.

The chain recombines TRBV2 with TRBJ1-5; D gene unclear. The germline V gene encodes CDR1 SNHLY and CDR2 FYNNEI. The CDR3 consists of 13 residues. V shed 7 bases and J shed 3 bases, with 10 bases lying between them. The DNA of the CDR3 is TGTGCCAGCACAAGGGAGTTCAATCAGCCCCAGCATTTT. Its protein is CASTREFNQPQHF.

This chain uses TRBV7-9 with TRBJ1-1, with 9 bases aligning to TRBD1. After removal of 6 bases from V and 8 bases from J, the junction contained 7 bases not matched to a gene. The CDR3 contains 13 residues. Germline CDR1 reads SEHNR; CDR2 reads FQNEAQ (reference sequence). The CDR3 sequence is CASSPQGALEAFF. CDR3 in DNA: TGTGCCAGCAGTCCACAGGGGGCGTTAGAAGCTTTCTTT.

V is TRBV11-2 and J is TRBJ2-1, with 9 positions matching TRBD2. This CDR3 is 15 amino acids long. The ends lost 5 bases at V and 7 bases at J; junction bases unmatched: 9. CDR1 and CDR2 (germline): SGHAT, FQNNGV. CDR3 DNA: TGTGCCAGCAGCGCCAACGAGCGGGGGGTAAATGAGCAGTTCTTC. Translation gives CASSANERGVNEQFF.

The chain joins TRBV5-6 to TRBJ1-5; D ambiguous. Germline CDR1 reads SGHDT; CDR2 reads YYEEEE. Trimming pared 1 base from V and 5 bases from J, leaving 13 bases between. The CDR3 loop spans 15 amino acids. This chain's CDR3 is CASSLYLGRDQPQHF. CDR3 in DNA: TGTGCCAGCAGCTTGTATCTAGGGCGGGATCAGCCCCAGCATTTT. The whole variable domain, filled in from reference TRBV5-6 and TRBJ1-5, reads DAGVTQSPTHLIKTRGQQVTLRCSPKSGHDTVSWYQQALGQGPQFIFQYYEEEERQRGNFPDRFSGHQFPNYSSELNVNALLLGDSALYLCASSLYLGRDQPQHFGDGTRLSIL.

The rearrangement links TRBV15 to TRBJ2-5; D is perhaps TRBD2 (6 bases). The CDR3 totals 15 residues. The germline V gene encodes CDR1 LNHNV and CDR2 YYDKDF (reference sequence). V was pared by 0 bases and J by 5 bases, with 13 bases between. Here the CDR3 reads CATSREVGGSETQYF. DNA of the CDR3: TGTGCCACCAGCAGAGAGGTTGGGGGGTCGGAGACCCAGTACTTC.

This clone was detected a few times. The DNA for the CDR3 is TGTGCCAGCAGCTTTCAACGGGGTACTGAAGCTTTCTTT. Its protein product is CASSFQRGTEAFF. This chain connects TRBV11-2 to TRBJ1-1; D gene uncertain. V was shortened by 3 bases and J by 5 bases, with 10 bases between the two germline ends. The CDR3 has 13 amino acids. The V gene's germline CDR1 is SGHAT and CDR2 FQNNGV.

The chain links TRBV5-6 to TRBJ2-7; possibly TRBD2 for D (5 bases). Per the germline V gene, CDR1 is SGHDT and CDR2 is YYEEEE. This CDR3 region has 15 residues. V was trimmed by 4 bases and J by 4 bases, leaving 18 bases between them. The CDR3 sequence: CASSPVAGKGYEQYF. In DNA form, the CDR3 reads TGTGCCAGCAGCCCCGTTGCCGGGAAAGGATACGAGCAGTACTTC.

The chain uses TRBV7-2 and TRBJ2-1; D not certain. The CDR3 runs 13 residues. Deletions cut 3 bases from V and 5 bases from J, with 8 bases between. Germline CDR1 is SGHTA and CDR2 is FQGNSA. The CDR3 reads CASSLWANNEQFF. DNA for the CDR3: TGTGCCAGCAGCTTGTGGGCTAACAATGAGCAGTTCTTC.

Points on this clone: This same CDR3 is encoded by further DNA sequences in the sample. V and J are TRBV5-1 and TRBJ2-7; 10 positions agree with TRBD1. CDR1 is SGHRS, CDR2 YFSETQ, per germline. The V and J ends lost 4 bases and 5 bases, in that order; junction bases with no gene match: 15. The CDR3 is 17 amino acids. Here the CDR3 DNA reads TGCGCCAGCAGCGCCGACAGGGGGCGAATAGCCTACGACGAGCAGTACTTC. Protein sequence: CASSADRGRIAYDEQYF.

This chain joins TRBV4-3 and TRBJ1-4, with TRBD1 as a possible D gene (5 bases). Trimming pared 8 bases from V and 4 bases from J, leaving 14 bases between. Germline lookup yields CDR1 LGHNA and CDR2 YSLEER. CDR3 length: 14 amino acids. This CDR3 reads CASRAGGSNEKLFF. CDR3 in DNA: TGCGCCAGCCGAGCGGGGGGAAGTAATGAAAAACTGTTTTTT.

The chain links TRBV10-3 to TRBJ2-3; 10 nucleotides line up with TRBD2. Looked up from germline, CDR1 is ENHRY and CDR2 is SYGVKD. The CDR3 is 16 amino acids. Trimming took 4 bases from V and 7 from J; bases not matched to a gene: 11. CDR3 region: CAISASGGPLRNTQYF. The CDR3, as DNA: TGTGCCATCAGTGCTAGCGGGGGCCCTCTTAGGAATACGCAGTATTTT.

This chain uses TRBV2 with TRBJ1-6, with D possibly matching TRBD1 (6 bases). CDR1 and CDR2 (germline): SNHLY, FYNNEI. Trimming took off 1 base at V and 0 bases at J, with 10 bases between the two ends. CDR3 length: 17 residues. CDR3 nucleotide sequence: TGTGCCAGCAGTGAAGAGGTCAGGGGCTCCTATAATTCACCCCTCCACTTT. Translated: CASSEEVRGSYNSPLHF. The full variable domain, rest sourced from reference TRBV2 and TRBJ1-6, is EPEVTQTPSHQVTQMGQEVILRCVPISNHLYFYWYRQILGQKVEFLVSFYNNEISEKSEIFDDQFSVERPDGSNFTLKIRSTKLEDSAMYFCASSEEVRGSYNSPLHFGNGTRLTVT.

The rearrangement joins TRBV20-1 to TRBJ1-1; D possibly corresponds to TRBD1 (5 bases). The CDR3 consists of 13 residues. Trimming cost V 3 bases and J 3 bases, with 11 bases left between them. Germline V gene lookup returns CDR1 DFQATT and CDR2 SNEGSKA (reference sequence). The CDR3 DNA is TGCAGTGCTAGTCCTCAGGGTTACACTGAAGCTTTCTTT. It is translated as CSASPQGYTEAFF.

This clone is labeled medium-sized. The chain combines TRBV11-2 with TRBJ1-5; D remains ambiguous. The CDR3 covers 18 residues. The V gene's germline CDR1 is SGHAT and CDR2 FQNNGV. The ends were cut back, 4 bases at V and 5 bases at J, with 24 bases in the middle. The CDR3 loop reads CASSSPSGVPSLYQPQHF. Here the CDR3 DNA reads TGTGCCAGCAGCTCCCCCAGCGGGGTTCCGAGCCTTTATCAGCCCCAGCATTTT.